These 30 T cell receptor beta chains originate from one sample sequenced in a study of shared clonotypes between healthy human individuals. Assay: immunoSEQ multiplex PCR; the TCRdb copy retains only in-frame clones and omits some. The data hold 2 million to 2.5 million clones, with more than 85% observed a single time. The specimen was naive CD4+ T cells from PBMCs. The subset: CD45RA+ positively selected. Source of these receptors: a man between 18 and 35 years old in good health. Some clones in this sample may be carry-over from other donors' samples.

This chain links TRBV18 with TRBJ2-7; 9 bases align to TRBD1. CDR3 length: 15 residues. The germline gives CDR1 KGHSH, CDR2 LQKENI. V lost 6 bases and J lost 3; bases outside the gene matches: 9. CDR3 in DNA: TGTGCCAGCTCGAGAAGGACAGGGGACTACTACGAGCAGTACTTC. Residues: CASSRRTGDYYEQYF.

The V and J genes are TRBV7-9 and TRBJ1-4, with unresolved D. The V gene lost 0 bases and the J gene lost 0 bases, with 8 bases spanning the gap. The CDR3 is 16 amino acids. Germline-derived CDR1 and CDR2 are SEHNR and FQNEAQ (reference sequence). The CDR3 here is CASSLALGSTNEKLFF. CDR3 nucleotide sequence: TGTGCCAGCAGCTTAGCGCTTGGCTCAACTAATGAAAAACTGTTTTTT. Using reference TRBV7-9 and TRBJ1-4 for the parts outside the CDR3, the full variable domain is DTGVSQNPRHKITKRGQNVTFRCDPISEHNRLYWYRQTLGQGPEFLTYFQNEAQLEKSRLLSDRFSAERPKGSFSTLEIQRTEQGDSAMYLCASSLALGSTNEKLFFGSGTQLSVL.

The chain combines TRBV2 with TRBJ1-1; 8 nucleotides agree with TRBD1. With 7 bases clipped from V and 7 bases from J, the junction kept 5 bases outside the gene matches. CDR3 length: 12 residues. The germline V gene encodes CDR1 SNHLY and CDR2 FYNNEI. CDR3 coding DNA: TGTGCCAGCAAAGAAGGGACAGGTGAAGCTTTCTTT. The encoded protein is CASKEGTGEAFF.

The CDR3 loop is CASSEIGLAVETQYF. The CDR3 DNA reads as TGTGCCAGCAGTGAAATAGGACTAGCGGTTGAGACCCAGTACTTC. The chain carries TRBV2 and TRBJ2-5; 10 bases agree with TRBD2. CDR1 is SNHLY and CDR2 is FYNNEI in the germline V gene. CDR3 size: 15 residues. V lost 2 bases to trimming and J lost 5 bases; unmatched junction nucleotides: 5. The full variable domain, rest sourced from reference TRBV2 and TRBJ2-5, is EPEVTQTPSHQVTQMGQEVILRCVPISNHLYFYWYRQILGQKVEFLVSFYNNEISEKSEIFDDQFSVERPDGSNFTLKIRSTKLEDSAMYFCASSEIGLAVETQYFGPGTRLLVL.

The table lists this clone with a count of one. The chain recombines TRBV11-2 with TRBJ1-1; D not certain. Germline loops: CDR1 SGHAT, CDR2 FQNNGV. Trimming stripped 5 bases from V and 0 bases from J, with 10 bases between. CDR3 size: 14 residues. The CDR3 sequence: CASSVRGLNTEAFF. The CDR3 nucleotides are TGTGCCAGCAGCGTTCGGGGTTTGAACACTGAAGCTTTCTTT.

The chain has TRBV19 and TRBJ2-6; 7 nucleotides agree with TRBD2. This CDR3 contains 16 residues. The trim removed 2 bases at V and 0 bases at J, leaving 1 base unmatched. The germline V gene has CDR1 LNHDA and CDR2 SQIVND (reference sequence). The CDR3 spells CASSILAASGANVLTF. The DNA for the CDR3 is TGTGCCAGTAGTATACTAGCGGCCTCTGGGGCCAACGTCCTGACTTTC.

The V and J genes are TRBV19 and TRBJ2-2, with D perhaps being TRBD1 or TRBD2 (5 bases each). Germline V gene sequence: CDR1 LNHDA, CDR2 SQIVND (reference sequence). V was pared by 3 bases and J by 4 bases, with 12 bases between. The CDR3 runs to 15 residues. CDR3 coding DNA: TGTGCCAGTAGTATCGCTGGGACCCCCACCGGGGAGCTGTTTTTT. Amino acid sequence: CASSIAGTPTGELFF.

The rearrangement joins TRBV2 to TRBJ1-2; no reliable D call. V lost 6 bases to trimming and J lost 8 bases, with 28 bases between them. This CDR3 has 17 amino acids. CDR1 and CDR2 from the germline V gene are SNHLY and FYNNEI. CDR3 nucleotide sequence: TGTGCCAGCAGGATGCGGTGGCGGACTGCGGCAGGAGGGGGCTACACCTTC. Translation gives CASRMRWRTAAGGGYTF.

This chain's CDR3 is CASTDPRGNYEQYF. The CDR3 DNA reads as TGTGCCAGCACCGACCCACGGGGTAACTACGAGCAGTACTTC. The chain combines TRBV6-9 with TRBJ2-5; a possible D gene is TRBD2 (5 bases). The closer fit of TRBJ2-7 to the DNA end suggests the J call may be wrong. CDR3 length: 14 residues. Germline V gene sequence: CDR1 MNHGY, CDR2 SVAAGI.

The gene calls are TRBV4-1 and TRBJ2-3; no clear D gene. This CDR3 comprises 14 residues. Germline CDR1 and CDR2: MGHRA and YSYEKL. Between the trimmed V and J ends, which lost 2 bases and 8 bases, there was a span of 14 bases. Written as DNA, the CDR3 is TGCGCCAGCAGCCAATATCGACGGGTTGCTACGCAGTATTTT. Its translation: CASSQYRRVATQYF.

This chain uses TRBV9 with TRBJ1-1, with D uncertain. CDR1 SGDLS and CDR2 YYNGEE come from the germline V gene. CDR3 size: 15 residues. Between the trimmed V and J ends, which lost 0 bases and 0 bases, there was a span of 9 bases. CDR3: CASSVDTTMNTEAFF. As DNA, the CDR3 is TGTGCCAGCAGCGTAGACACGACAATGAACACTGAAGCTTTCTTT.

The chain combines TRBV18 with TRBJ2-4; D gene ambiguous. Germline CDR1 is KGHSH and CDR2 is LQKENI. CDR3 length: 14 residues. Trimming took off 0 bases at V and 6 bases at J, with 9 bases between the two ends. Here the CDR3 reads CASSPPVRPNIQYF. CDR3 DNA sequence: TGTGCCAGCTCACCACCGGTCAGGCCAAACATTCAGTACTTC.

The chain employs TRBV15 and TRBJ1-5; possibly TRBD1 for D (5 bases). Trimming left V 0 bases short and J 7 bases short, with 10 bases between. Germline-derived CDR1 and CDR2 are LNHNV and YYDKDF (reference sequence). There are 14 residues in the CDR3. CDR3 bases: TGTGCCACCAGCAGAGATCGTAGGGGACAGCCCCAGCATTTT. Translated: CATSRDRRGQPQHF.

This clone occurred once. V usage is TRBV7-3 and J usage is TRBJ2-7; D may be TRBD1 (6 bases). This CDR3 spans 14 amino acids. Germline V gene data show CDR1 as SGHTA and CDR2 as FQGTGA. V gave up 5 bases and J gave up 2 bases, with 13 bases separating them. CDR3 coding DNA: TGTGCCAGCAGCCCAGGGGTCAGGGCCTACGAGCAGTACTTC. It codes for CASSPGVRAYEQYF.

This clone was counted once. This sample also contains other DNA sequences that code for the same CDR3. The rearrangement uses TRBV7-9 and TRBJ2-6; the D is unclear. The CDR3 runs to 15 residues. V dropped 1 base and J dropped 0 bases, with 4 bases sitting between them. Germline-derived CDR1 and CDR2 are SEHNR and FQNEAQ (reference sequence). The CDR3: CASSLGASGANVLTF. In nucleotides, the CDR3 is TGTGCCAGCAGCTTAGGGGCCTCTGGGGCCAACGTCCTGACTTTC.

The chain carries TRBV4-1 and TRBJ2-3, with D perhaps TRBD1 or TRBD2 (6 bases each). Germline V gene lookup returns CDR1 MGHRA and CDR2 YSYEKL. CDR3 size: 16 residues. Trimming stripped 0 bases from V and 2 bases from J, with 12 bases between. The CDR3 DNA is TGCGCCAGCAGCCAAGATCCGGGGGCGAACACAGATACGCAGTATTTT. Its translation: CASSQDPGANTDTQYF.

The chain employs TRBV30 and TRBJ1-6; 8 positions agree with TRBD1. This CDR3 comprises 13 residues. Germline CDR1 GTSNPN, CDR2 SVGIG (reference sequence). With V trimmed by 5 bases and J by 11 bases, 8 bases remained unmatched. The CDR3 protein is CAWGLDREAPLHF. Written as DNA, the CDR3 is TGTGCCTGGGGGCTGGACAGGGAAGCACCCCTCCACTTT.

The V call is TRBV28, the J call TRBJ2-6; a possible D gene is TRBD2 (5 bases). The V and J ends lost 6 bases and 2 bases respectively, with 11 bases between them. There are 15 residues in the CDR3. The germline V gene has CDR1 MDHEN and CDR2 SYDVKM. CDR3 coding DNA: TGTGCCAGCAGACCTTCCGGGGCTGGGGCCAACGTCCTGACTTTC. It translates to CASRPSGAGANVLTF.

The chain links TRBV30 to TRBJ2-5; D may be TRBD1 (6 bases). The germline V gene has CDR1 GTSNPN and CDR2 SVGIG (reference sequence). The V end was cut by 5 bases, the J end by 4 bases, with 17 bases between. The CDR3 covers 14 residues. As DNA, the CDR3 is TGTGCCTGGGCCGGACAGTCCTTTGCAGAGACCCAGTACTTC. It specifies CAWAGQSFAETQYF. Looking up the rest from reference TRBV30 and TRBJ2-5 gives the full variable domain: SQTIHQWPATLVQPVGSPLSLECTVEGTSNPNLYWYRQAAGRGLQLLFYSVGIGQISSEVPQNLSASRPQDRQFILSSKKLLLSDSGFYLCAWAGQSFAETQYFGPGTRLLVL.

The J gene is TRBJ1-5, the V gene TRBV18; TRBD1 matches at 7 bases. V was pared by 2 bases and J by 6 bases, with 4 bases of the junction left unmatched. The CDR3 contains 14 residues. In germline, CDR1 is KGHSH, CDR2 LQKENI. The CDR3 is CASSPGDRSQPQHF. The CDR3 bases are TGTGCCAGCTCACCAGGGGACAGAAGTCAGCCCCAGCATTTT.

The genes are TRBV28 and TRBJ1-5; TRBD1 is a possible D gene (6 bases). The V end was cut by 3 bases, the J end by 5 bases, with 14 bases between. Germline V gene sequence: CDR1 MDHEN, CDR2 SYDVKM. This CDR3 has 15 residues. CDR3 DNA sequence: TGTGCCAGCAGTTTTGGGGGCGAAGGGGATCAGCCCCAGCATTTT. It codes for CASSFGGEGDQPQHF.

The chain carries TRBV5-4 and TRBJ2-7; TRBD1 matches 12 bases. The CDR3 extends over 15 amino acids. V lost 7 bases, J lost 5 bases, and 10 bases stayed unmatched. Germline loops: CDR1 SGHNT, CDR2 YYREEE (reference sequence). The CDR3 loop reads CASLKLGTGGDEQYF. CDR3 nucleotides: TGTGCCAGCCTCAAGTTGGGGACAGGGGGCGACGAGCAGTACTTC.

The V gene is TRBV28, the J gene TRBJ2-3; D may match TRBD1 or TRBD2 (5 bases each). CDR1 MDHEN and CDR2 SYDVKM come from the germline V gene. The CDR3 is 15 amino acids. The germline V and J ends were trimmed by 6 bases and 0 bases, with 13 bases remaining between them. CDR3 residues: CASRSREFSTDTQYF. The CDR3 nucleotides are TGTGCCAGCAGGAGCAGGGAGTTTAGCACAGATACGCAGTATTTT.

V gene TRBV9 combines with J gene TRBJ2-7; no reliable D call. Germline V gene data show CDR1 as SGDLS and CDR2 as YYNGEE. V was trimmed by 4 bases and J by 6 bases, leaving 20 bases between them. CDR3 size: 15 residues. The CDR3, as DNA: TGTGCCAGCAGCCCCAGAGGCCCGCTATCGGGCGAGCAGTACTTC. Amino acid sequence: CASSPRGPLSGEQYF. Complete variable domain (other parts from reference TRBV9 and TRBJ2-7): DSGVTQTPKHLITATGQRVTLRCSPRSGDLSVYWYQQSLDQGLQFLIQYYNGEERAKGNILERFSAQQFPDLHSELNLSSLELGDSALYFCASSPRGPLSGEQYFGPGTRLTVT.

The rearrangement joins TRBV4-3 to TRBJ2-1; 7 bases are shared with TRBD2. Per germline, CDR1 LGHNA and CDR2 YSLEER. V trimming: 3 bases; J trimming: 8 bases; junction bases outside the gene matches: 4. CDR3 length: 13 residues. For the CDR3, the DNA is TGCGCCAGCAGCCACAGAGCGGGGCATGAGCAGTTCTTC. Translation gives CASSHRAGHEQFF.

V usage is TRBV7-9 and J usage is TRBJ2-1, with a possible D match to TRBD2 (5 bases). The germline V and J ends were trimmed by 7 bases and 0 bases, with 10 bases remaining between them. Germline V gene data show CDR1 as SEHNR and CDR2 as FQNEAQ (reference sequence). This CDR3 spans 14 amino acids. CDR3: CASTLRGSYNEQFF. DNA for the CDR3: TGTGCCAGCACCCTTCGGGGCTCCTACAATGAGCAGTTCTTC.

V gene TRBV28 combines with J gene TRBJ2-2, with 9 bases aligning to TRBD2. CDR3 length: 21 residues. Germline CDR1 and CDR2: MDHEN and SYDVKM. Germline trimming cut 5 bases from V and 5 bases from J; bases unmatched to any gene: 24. The CDR3 nucleotides are TGTGCCAGCAGTAGCGGTGGATTGGCGGGAGGGCCGGGAACGGGGACCGGGGAGCTGTTTTTT. Protein: CASSSGGLAGGPGTGTGELFF. The full variable domain, completed using reference TRBV28 and TRBJ2-2, is DVKVTQSSRYLVKRTGEKVFLECVQDMDHENMFWYRQDPGLGLRLIYFSYDVKMKEKGDIPEGYSVSREKKERFSLILESASTNQTSMYLCASSSGGLAGGPGTGTGELFFGEGSRLTVL.

V gene TRBV7-9 combines with J gene TRBJ1-3; TRBD1 aligns across 9 bases. V lost 5 bases and J lost 3; bases outside the gene matches: 8. CDR1 SEHNR and CDR2 FQNEAQ come from the germline V gene (reference sequence). This CDR3 has 16 residues. The CDR3 loop is CASSRRDREYGNTIYF. The CDR3 coding sequence is TGTGCCAGCAGCAGAAGGGACAGGGAGTATGGAAACACCATATATTTT.

This sequence joins TRBV6-1 and TRBJ2-3; D perhaps matches TRBD2 (6 bases). Germline lookup yields CDR1 MNHNS and CDR2 SASEGT. This CDR3 has 14 amino acids. Trimming took off 7 bases at V and 0 bases at J, with 11 bases between the two ends. The CDR3 DNA reads TGTGCCAGCACCCGGCGGGATAGCACAGATACGCAGTATTTT. This gives the protein CASTRRDSTDTQYF.

The rearrangement uses TRBV28 and TRBJ1-3; no definite D call. V was pared by 6 bases and J by 0 bases, with 24 bases between. Germline CDR1 is MDHEN and CDR2 is SYDVKM. The CDR3 consists of 19 residues. CDR3 nucleotide sequence: TGTGCCAGCAGCCGGAGGGCGAGCTCGGTCCCCCACTCTGGAAACACCATATATTTT. This translates into CASSRRASSVPHSGNTIYF.